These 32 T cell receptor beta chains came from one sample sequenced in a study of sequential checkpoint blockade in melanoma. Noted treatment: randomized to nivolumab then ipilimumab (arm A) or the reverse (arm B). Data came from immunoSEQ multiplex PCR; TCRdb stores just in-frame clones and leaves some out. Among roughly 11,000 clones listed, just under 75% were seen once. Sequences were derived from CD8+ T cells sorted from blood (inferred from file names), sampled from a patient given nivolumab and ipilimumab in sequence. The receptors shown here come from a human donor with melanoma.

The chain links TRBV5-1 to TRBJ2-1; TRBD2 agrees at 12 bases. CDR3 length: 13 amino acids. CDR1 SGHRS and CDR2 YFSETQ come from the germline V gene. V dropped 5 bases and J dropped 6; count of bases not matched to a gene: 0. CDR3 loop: CASRLAGGNEQFF. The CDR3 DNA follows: TGCGCCAGCAGACTAGCGGGGGGCAATGAGCAGTTCTTC.

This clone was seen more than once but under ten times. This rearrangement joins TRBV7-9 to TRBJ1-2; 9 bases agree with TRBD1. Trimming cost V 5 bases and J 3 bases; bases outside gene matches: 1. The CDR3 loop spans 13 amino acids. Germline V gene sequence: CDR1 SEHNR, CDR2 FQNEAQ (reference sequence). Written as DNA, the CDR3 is TGTGCCAGCAGCGGGACAGGGCACTATGGCTACACCTTC. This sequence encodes CASSGTGHYGYTF.

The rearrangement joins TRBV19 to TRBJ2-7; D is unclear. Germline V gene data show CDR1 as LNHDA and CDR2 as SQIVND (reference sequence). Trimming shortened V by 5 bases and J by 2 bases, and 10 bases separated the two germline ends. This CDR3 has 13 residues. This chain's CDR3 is CASSEQETYEQYF. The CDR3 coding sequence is TGTGCCAGTAGTGAGCAGGAAACCTACGAGCAGTACTTC. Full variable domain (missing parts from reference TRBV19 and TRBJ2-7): DGGITQSPKYLFRKEGQNVTLSCEQNLNHDAMYWYRQDPGQGLRLIYYSQIVNDFQKGDIAEGYSVSREKKESFPLTVTSAQKNPTAFYLCASSEQETYEQYFGPGTRLTVT.

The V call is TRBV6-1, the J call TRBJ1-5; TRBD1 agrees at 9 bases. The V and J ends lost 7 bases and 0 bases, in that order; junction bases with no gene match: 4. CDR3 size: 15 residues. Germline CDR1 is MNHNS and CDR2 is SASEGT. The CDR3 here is CASTWTGDSNQPQHF. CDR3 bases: TGTGCCAGCACTTGGACAGGGGATAGCAATCAGCCCCAGCATTTT.

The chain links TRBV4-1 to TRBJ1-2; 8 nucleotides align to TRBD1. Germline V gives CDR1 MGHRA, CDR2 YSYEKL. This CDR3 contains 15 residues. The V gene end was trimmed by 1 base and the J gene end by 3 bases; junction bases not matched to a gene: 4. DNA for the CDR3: TGCGCCAGCAGCCAAGGGACAGGGACCCACTATGGCTACACCTTC. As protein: CASSQGTGTHYGYTF.

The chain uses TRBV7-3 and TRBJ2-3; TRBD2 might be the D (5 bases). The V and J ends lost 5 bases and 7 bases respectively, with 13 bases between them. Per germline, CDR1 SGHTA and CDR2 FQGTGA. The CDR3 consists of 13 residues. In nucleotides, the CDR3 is TGTGCCAGCAGCCAGACTATCACTTATACGCAGTATTTT. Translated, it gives CASSQTITYTQYF.

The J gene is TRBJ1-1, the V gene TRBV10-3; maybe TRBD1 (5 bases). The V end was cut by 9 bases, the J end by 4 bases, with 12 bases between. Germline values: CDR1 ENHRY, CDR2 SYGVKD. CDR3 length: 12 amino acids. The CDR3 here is CAIHGGGTEAFF. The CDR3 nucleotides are TGTGCCATTCACGGGGGGGGCACTGAAGCTTTCTTT.

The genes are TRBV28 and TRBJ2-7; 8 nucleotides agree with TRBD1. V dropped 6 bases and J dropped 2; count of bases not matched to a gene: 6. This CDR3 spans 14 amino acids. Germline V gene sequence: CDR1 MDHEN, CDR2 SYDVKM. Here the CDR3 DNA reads TGTGCCAGCAGCCATGGACAGGGCGCCTACGAGCAGTACTTC. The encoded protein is CASSHGQGAYEQYF.

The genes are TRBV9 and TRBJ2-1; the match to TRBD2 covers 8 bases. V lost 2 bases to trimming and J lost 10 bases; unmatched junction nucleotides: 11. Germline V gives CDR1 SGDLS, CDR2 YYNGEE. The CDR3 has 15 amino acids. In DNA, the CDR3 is TGTGCCAGCAGCGTCTCGGGAGGGCCTAATGGCGAGCAGTTCTTC. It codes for CASSVSGGPNGEQFF.

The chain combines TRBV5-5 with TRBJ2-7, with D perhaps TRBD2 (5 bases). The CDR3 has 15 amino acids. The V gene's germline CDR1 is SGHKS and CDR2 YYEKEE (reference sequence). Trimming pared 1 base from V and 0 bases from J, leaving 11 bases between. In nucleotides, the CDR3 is TGTGCCAGCAGCTTGAGGACTCCCCGCTCCTACGAGCAGTACTTC. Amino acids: CASSLRTPRSYEQYF. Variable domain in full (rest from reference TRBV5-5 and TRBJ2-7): DAGVTQSPTHLIKTRGQQVTLRCSPISGHKSVSWYQQVLGQGPQFIFQYYEKEERGRGNFPDRFSARQFPNYSSELNVNALLLGDSALYLCASSLRTPRSYEQYFGPGTRLTVT.

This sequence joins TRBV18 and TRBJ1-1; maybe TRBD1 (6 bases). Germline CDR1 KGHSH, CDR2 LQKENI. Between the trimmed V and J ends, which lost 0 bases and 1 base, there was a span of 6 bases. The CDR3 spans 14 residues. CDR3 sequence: CASSPPDRNTEAFF. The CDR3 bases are TGTGCCAGCTCACCACCGGACAGGAACACTGAAGCTTTCTTT.

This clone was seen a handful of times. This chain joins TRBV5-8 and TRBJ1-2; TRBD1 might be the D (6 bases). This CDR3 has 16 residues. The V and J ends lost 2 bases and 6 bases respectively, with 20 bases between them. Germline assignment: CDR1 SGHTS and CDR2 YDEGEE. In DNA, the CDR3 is TGTGCCAGCAGCTTTCCGCTTTTACAGGGATTTAATGGCTACACCTTC. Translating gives CASSFPLLQGFNGYTF. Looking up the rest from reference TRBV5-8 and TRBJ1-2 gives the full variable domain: EAGVTQSPTHLIKTRGQQATLRCSPISGHTSVYWYQQALGLGLQFLLWYDEGEERNRGNFPPRFSGRQFPNYSSELNVNALELEDSALYLCASSFPLLQGFNGYTFGSGTRLTVV.

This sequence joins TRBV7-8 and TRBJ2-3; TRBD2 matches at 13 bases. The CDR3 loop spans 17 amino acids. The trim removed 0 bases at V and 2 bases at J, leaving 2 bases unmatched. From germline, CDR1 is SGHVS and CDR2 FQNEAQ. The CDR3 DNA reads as TGTGCCAGCAGCTTAGCGGGACTAGCGGGAATCACAGATACGCAGTATTTT. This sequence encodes CASSLAGLAGITDTQYF.

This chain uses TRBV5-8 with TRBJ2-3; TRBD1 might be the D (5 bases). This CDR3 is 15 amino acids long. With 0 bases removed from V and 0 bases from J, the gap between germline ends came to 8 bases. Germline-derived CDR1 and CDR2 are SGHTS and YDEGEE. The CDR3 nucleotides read TGTGCCAGCAGCTTGGGCAGGACAAGCACAGATACGCAGTATTTT. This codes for CASSLGRTSTDTQYF. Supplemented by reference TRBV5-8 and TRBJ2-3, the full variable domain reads EAGVTQSPTHLIKTRGQQATLRCSPISGHTSVYWYQQALGLGLQFLLWYDEGEERNRGNFPPRFSGRQFPNYSSELNVNALELEDSALYLCASSLGRTSTDTQYFGPGTRLTVL.

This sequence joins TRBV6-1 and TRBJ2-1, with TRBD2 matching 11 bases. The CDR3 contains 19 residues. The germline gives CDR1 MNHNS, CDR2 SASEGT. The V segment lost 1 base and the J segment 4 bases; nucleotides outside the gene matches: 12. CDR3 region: CASSEVASGRTLVYNEQFF. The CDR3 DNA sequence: TGTGCCAGCAGTGAAGTGGCTAGCGGGAGGACCCTAGTGTACAATGAGCAGTTCTTC.

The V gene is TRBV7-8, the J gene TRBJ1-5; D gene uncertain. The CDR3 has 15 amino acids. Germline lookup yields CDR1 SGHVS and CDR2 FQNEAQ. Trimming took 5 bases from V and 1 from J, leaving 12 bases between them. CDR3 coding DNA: TGTGCCAGCAGCCTGGCGGCGGCGAGCAATCAGCCCCAGCATTTT. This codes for CASSLAAASNQPQHF.

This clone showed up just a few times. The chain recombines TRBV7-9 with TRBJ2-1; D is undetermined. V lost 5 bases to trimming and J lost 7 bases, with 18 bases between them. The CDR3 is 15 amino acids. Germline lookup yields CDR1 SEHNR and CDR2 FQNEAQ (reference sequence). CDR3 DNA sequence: TGTGCCAGCAGCCCTCCTGGAATTAGCTTAAATGAGCAGTTCTTC. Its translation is CASSPPGISLNEQFF.

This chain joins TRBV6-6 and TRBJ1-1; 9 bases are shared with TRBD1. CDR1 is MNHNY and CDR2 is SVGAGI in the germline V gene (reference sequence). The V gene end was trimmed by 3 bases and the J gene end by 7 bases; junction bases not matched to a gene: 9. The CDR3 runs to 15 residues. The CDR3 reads CASSYGSGTGREAFF. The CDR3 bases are TGTGCCAGCAGTTATGGATCCGGGACAGGGCGTGAAGCTTTCTTT.

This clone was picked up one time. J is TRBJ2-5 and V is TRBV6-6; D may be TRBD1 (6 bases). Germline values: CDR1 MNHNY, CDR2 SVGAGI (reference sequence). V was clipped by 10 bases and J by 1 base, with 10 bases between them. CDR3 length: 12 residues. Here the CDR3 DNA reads TGTGCCACCCTGGACAGCCAAGAGACCCAGTACTTC. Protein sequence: CATLDSQETQYF.

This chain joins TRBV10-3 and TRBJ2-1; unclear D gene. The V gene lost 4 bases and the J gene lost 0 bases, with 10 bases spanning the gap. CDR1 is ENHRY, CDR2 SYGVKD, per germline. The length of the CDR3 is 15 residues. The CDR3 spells CAISGIMSSYNEQFF. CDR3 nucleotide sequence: TGTGCCATCAGTGGAATCATGAGCTCCTACAATGAGCAGTTCTTC.

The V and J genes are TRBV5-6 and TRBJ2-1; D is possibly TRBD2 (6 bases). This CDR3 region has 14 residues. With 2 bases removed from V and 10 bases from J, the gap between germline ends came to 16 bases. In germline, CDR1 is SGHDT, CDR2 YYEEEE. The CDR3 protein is CASSFGLAFGEQFF. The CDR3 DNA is TGTGCCAGCAGCTTCGGCCTAGCGTTCGGGGAGCAGTTCTTC.

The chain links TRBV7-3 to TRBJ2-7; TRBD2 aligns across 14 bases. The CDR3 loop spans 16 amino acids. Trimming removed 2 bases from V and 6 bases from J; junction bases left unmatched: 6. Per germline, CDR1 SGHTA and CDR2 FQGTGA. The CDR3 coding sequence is TGTGCCAGCAGCTTAGGGACTAGCGGGAGTTTCATCGAGCAGTACTTC. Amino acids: CASSLGTSGSFIEQYF.

CDR3 region: CASSATGAGGNVAKNIQYF. The CDR3 DNA is TGTGCCAGCAGCGCAACCGGGGCGGGGGGGAATGTAGCCAAAAACATTCAGTACTTC. The V gene is TRBV5-5, the J gene TRBJ2-4; TRBD2 matches at 9 bases. CDR1 and CDR2 (germline): SGHKS, YYEKEE (reference sequence). J was trimmed by 0 bases and V by 4 bases; bases with no gene match: 14. The length of the CDR3 is 19 residues. Together with reference TRBV5-5 and TRBJ2-4, the CDR3 gives the full variable domain: DAGVTQSPTHLIKTRGQQVTLRCSPISGHKSVSWYQQVLGQGPQFIFQYYEKEERGRGNFPDRFSARQFPNYSSELNVNALLLGDSALYLCASSATGAGGNVAKNIQYFGAGTRLSVL.

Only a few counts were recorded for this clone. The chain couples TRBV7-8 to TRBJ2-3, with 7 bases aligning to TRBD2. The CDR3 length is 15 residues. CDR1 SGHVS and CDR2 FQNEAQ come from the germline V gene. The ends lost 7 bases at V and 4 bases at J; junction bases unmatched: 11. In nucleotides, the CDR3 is TGTGCCAGCATCCCCCCCAGCGGGATAGCAGATACGCAGTATTTT. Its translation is CASIPPSGIADTQYF.

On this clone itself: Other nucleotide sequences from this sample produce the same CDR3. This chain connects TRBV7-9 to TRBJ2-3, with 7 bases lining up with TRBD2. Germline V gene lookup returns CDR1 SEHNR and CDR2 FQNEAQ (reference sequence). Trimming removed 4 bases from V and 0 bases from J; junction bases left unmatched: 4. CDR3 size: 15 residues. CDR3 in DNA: TGTGCCAGCAGCTCGAGCGGGATTAGCACAGATACGCAGTATTTT. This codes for CASSSSGISTDTQYF.

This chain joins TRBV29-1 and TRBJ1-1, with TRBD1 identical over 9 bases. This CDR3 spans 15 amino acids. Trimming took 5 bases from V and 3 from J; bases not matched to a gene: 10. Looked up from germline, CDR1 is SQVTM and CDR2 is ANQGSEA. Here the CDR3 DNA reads TGCAGCGTTACAGGGGGCGGATGGGGGCACACTGAAGCTTTCTTT. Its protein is CSVTGGGWGHTEAFF. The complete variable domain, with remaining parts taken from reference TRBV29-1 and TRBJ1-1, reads SAVISQKPSRDICQRGTSLTIQCQVDSQVTMMFWYRQQPGQSLTLIATANQGSEATYESGFVIDKFPISRPNLTFSTLTVSNMSPEDSSIYLCSVTGGGWGHTEAFFGQGTRLTVV.

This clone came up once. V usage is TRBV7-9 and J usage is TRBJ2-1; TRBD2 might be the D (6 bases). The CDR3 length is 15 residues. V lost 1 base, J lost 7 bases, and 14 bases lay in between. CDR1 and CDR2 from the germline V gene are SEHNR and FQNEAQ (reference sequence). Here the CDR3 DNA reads TGTGCCAGCAGCTTAGGCCTAGCGTTTGGGAATGAGCAGTTCTTC. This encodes CASSLGLAFGNEQFF.

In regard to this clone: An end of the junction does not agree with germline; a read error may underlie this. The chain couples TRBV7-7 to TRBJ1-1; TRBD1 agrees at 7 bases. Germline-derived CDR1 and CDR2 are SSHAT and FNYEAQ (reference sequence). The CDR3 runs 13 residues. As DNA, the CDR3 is TGTGCTAGCAGCTTAAACAGGGGTGCTGAAGCTTTCTTT. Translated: CASSLNRGAEAFF.

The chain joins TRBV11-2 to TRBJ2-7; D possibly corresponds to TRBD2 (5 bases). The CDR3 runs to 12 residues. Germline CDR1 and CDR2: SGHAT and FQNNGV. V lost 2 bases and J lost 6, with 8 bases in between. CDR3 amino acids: CASSLRGSEQYF. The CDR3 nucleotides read TGTGCCAGCAGCTTACGGGGATCCGAGCAGTACTTC.

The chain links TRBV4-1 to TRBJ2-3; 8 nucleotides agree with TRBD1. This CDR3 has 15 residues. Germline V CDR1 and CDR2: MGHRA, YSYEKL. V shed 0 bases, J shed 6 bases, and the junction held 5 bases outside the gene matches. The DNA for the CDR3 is TGCGCCAGCAGCCAAGAAAGCAGGGGGCGGGATACGCAGTATTTT. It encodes CASSQESRGRDTQYF.

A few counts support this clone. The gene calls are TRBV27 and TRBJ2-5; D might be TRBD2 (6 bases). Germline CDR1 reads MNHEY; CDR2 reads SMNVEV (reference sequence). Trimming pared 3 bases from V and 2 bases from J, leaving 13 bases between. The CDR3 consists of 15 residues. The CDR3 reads CASSFNGGEQETQYF. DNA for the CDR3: TGTGCCAGCAGTTTCAACGGAGGGGAGCAAGAGACCCAGTACTTC.

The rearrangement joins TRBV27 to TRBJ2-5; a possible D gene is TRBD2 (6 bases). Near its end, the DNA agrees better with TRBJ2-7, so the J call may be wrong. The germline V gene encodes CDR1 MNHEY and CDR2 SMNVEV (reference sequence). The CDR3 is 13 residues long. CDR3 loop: CASSLGGSYEQYF. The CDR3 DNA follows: TGTGCCAGCAGTTTAGGGGGGTCCTACGAGCAGTACTTC.